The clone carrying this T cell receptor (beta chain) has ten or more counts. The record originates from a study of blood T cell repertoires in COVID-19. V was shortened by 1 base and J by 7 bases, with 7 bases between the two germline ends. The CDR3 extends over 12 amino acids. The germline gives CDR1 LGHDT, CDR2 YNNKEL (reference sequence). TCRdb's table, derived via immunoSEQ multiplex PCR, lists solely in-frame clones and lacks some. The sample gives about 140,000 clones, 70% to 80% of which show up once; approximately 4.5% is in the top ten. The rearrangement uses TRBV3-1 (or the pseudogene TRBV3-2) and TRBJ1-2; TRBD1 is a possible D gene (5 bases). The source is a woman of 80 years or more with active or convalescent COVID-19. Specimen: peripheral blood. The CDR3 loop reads CASSQARVGYTF. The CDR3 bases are TGTGCCAGCAGCCAAGCCAGGGTTGGCTACACCTTC.